The rows below give T cell receptor beta chains drawn from one sample of a study of blood T cell repertoires in COVID-19. Clones were read by immunoSEQ multiplex PCR, and TCRdb kept only the in-frame ones, dropping some. Here the sample spans roughly 160,000 clones, roughly nine tenths being singletons. Sequenced sample: peripheral blood. All receptors derive from a man younger than 30 with acute or convalescent COVID-19. Both conserved end residues are part of each CDR3. A D gene is named only where the DNA matches it firmly. A row's size may be missing; if present it is once, few, many or a size class.

.,TRBJ1-3,TRBV7-9,few,TGTGCCAGCAGCCCCTCAGGGTCCTCTGGAAACACCATATATTTT,CASSPSGSSGNTIYF
.,TRBJ1-4,TRBV3-1/TRBV3-2,.,TGTGCCAGCACCCTTATCGGGACTAATGAAAAACTGTTTTTT,CASTLIGTNEKLFF
TRBD1,TRBJ1-6,TRBV6-6,.,TGTGCCAGCAGAAAAGATACCGGACAGGGTTCACCCCTCCACTTT,CASRKDTGQGSPLHF
.,TRBJ1-3,TRBV6-5,.,TGTGCCAGCAGCCCCCAGGCTTTCTCTGGAAACACCATATATTTT,CASSPQAFSGNTIYF
TRBD1,TRBJ1-4,TRBV27,.,TGTGCCAGCAGTCTCGACAGGGTTAATGAAAAACTGTTTTTT,CASSLDRVNEKLFF
.,TRBJ2-2,TRBV24-1,.,TGTGCCACCAGTGATTTGTGGAGCACCGGGGAGCTGTTTTTT,CATSDLWSTGELFF
.,TRBJ2-2,TRBV5-1,.,TGCGCCAGCAGCCCAGTTTCCGGGGAGCTGTTTTTT,CASSPVSGELFF
.,TRBJ1-2,TRBV9,.,TGTGCCAGCACCCCCTGGCCTAACTATGGCTACACCTTC,CASTPWPNYGYTF
.,TRBJ1-1,TRBV7-9,.,TGTGCCAGCACCCTACCGGGGGGGAACACTGAAGCTTTCTTT,CASTLPGGNTEAFF
TRBD2,TRBJ2-2,TRBV2,.,TGTGCCAGCAGTGTTACTAGCGGGGGTCTTGGGACCGGGGAGCTGTTTTTT,CASSVTSGGLGTGELFF
.,TRBJ1-2,TRBV21-1,.,TGTGCCAGCAGCAACGACAGATTGGGTCTAGTTCGTGGCTACACCTTC,CASSNDRLGLVRGYTF
TRBD1,TRBJ2-5,TRBV19,.,TGTGCCAGTAGTATGGGGACAGGGCAAGAGACCCAGTACTTC,CASSMGTGQETQYF
.,TRBJ2-7,TRBV2,.,TGTGCCAGCAGCCGAACAGTGAACTCCTACGAGCAGTACTTC,CASSRTVNSYEQYF
TRBD2,TRBJ2-1,TRBV2,.,TGTGCCAGCATTCCTACACCGGGACTAGCGATGGATGAGCAGTTCTTC,CASIPTPGLAMDEQFF
.,TRBJ1-5,TRBV19,few,TGTGCCAGTAGTATAGTGGGCAGCCTTAATCAGCCCCAGCATTTT,CASSIVGSLNQPQHF
.,TRBJ1-5,TRBV6-6,.,TGTGCCAGCAGGTTAGATAGCAATCAGCCCCAGCATTTT,CASRLDSNQPQHF
TRBD2,TRBJ2-3,TRBV11-3,.,TGTGCCAGCAGCCCCCGGCTAGCGGGCACAGATACGCAGTATTTT,CASSPRLAGTDTQYF
.,TRBJ1-6,TRBV10-2,.,TGCGCCAGCAGTGATGCTCCAGTCCTTAATTCACCCCTCCACTTT,CASSDAPVLNSPLHF
TRBD2,TRBJ2-1,TRBV9,once,TGTGCCAGCAGCGCCCAGGCTGGACTAGCGGCTCGCTCCTACAATGAGCAGTTCTTC,CASSAQAGLAARSYNEQFF
.,TRBJ1-1,TRBV7-9,.,TGTGCCAGCAGCGCCTTACAGGTAAACACTGAAGCTTTCTTT,CASSALQVNTEAFF
.,TRBJ1-1,TRBV7-6,.,TGTGCCAGCAGCTTATCACAGAACACTGAAGCTTTCTTT,CASSLSQNTEAFF
TRBD1,TRBJ2-1,TRBV2,.,TGTGCCAGCAGAGAGAATGGACAGGGACTCTACAATGAGCAGTTCTTC,CASRENGQGLYNEQFF
.,TRBJ2-2,TRBV19,.,TGTGCCAGTAGTATGCACAGTACCACCGGGGAGCTGTTTTTT,CASSMHSTTGELFF
.,TRBJ2-5,TRBV7-9,.,TGTGCCAGCAGCTTTAGCGTCCGGGACCAAGAGACCCAGTACTTC,CASSFSVRDQETQYF
.,TRBJ2-1,TRBV12-5,.,TGTGCTAGTGGTGGGGGGGGCTCCAACAATGAGCAGTTCTTC,CASGGGGSNNEQFF
TRBD1,TRBJ1-5,TRBV9,.,TGTGCCAGCAGCGTGGGGACAGGGGCCAATCAGCCCCAGCATTTT,CASSVGTGANQPQHF
TRBD1,TRBJ2-3,TRBV2,.,TGTGCCAGCAACAAACAGGGGGTTCGGGGAGATACGCAGTATTTT,CASNKQGVRGDTQYF
.,TRBJ2-3,TRBV2,.,TGTGCCAGCAGATTTTACACAGATACGCAGTATTTT,CASRFYTDTQYF
TRBD1,TRBJ1-6,TRBV3-1/TRBV3-2,.,TGTGCCAGCAGCCAGGACAGGACCCTTAATTCACCCCTCCACTTT,CASSQDRTLNSPLHF
TRBD1,TRBJ1-2,TRBV20-1,few,TGCAGTGCTAGTGACAGGGATCCCCACTATGGCTACACCTTC,CSASDRDPHYGYTF
TRBD2,TRBJ2-1,TRBV30,.,TGTGCCTGGAGTACGACTAGCGGGGGGTACAATGAGCAGTTCTTC,CAWSTTSGGYNEQFF
.,TRBJ2-5,TRBV5-1,.,TGCGCCAGCAGCCCACCGAGGAGGGAAAAAGAGACCCAGTACTTC,CASSPPRREKETQYF
TRBD1,TRBJ2-5,TRBV5-6,.,TGTGCCAGCAGCTTGGCCCTAACCGGGACAGGGAGTGGAGAGACCCAGTACTTC,CASSLALTGTGSGETQYF
TRBD1,TRBJ1-2,TRBV2,.,TGTGCCAGCAGTACCTCCGGACAGGGGACTTCCTTC,CASSTSGQGTSF
TRBD1,TRBJ2-6,TRBV6-4,few,TGTGCCAGCAGCGCTACAGGGGGCTCTGGGGCCAACGTCCTGACTTTC,CASSATGGSGANVLTF